One sample yielded the 5 T cell receptor beta chains listed below, sequenced in a study of identical twins. TCRdb re-called the 5' RACE reads with MiXCR, one entry per CDR3 protein. Seen here are 1.5 million to 2 million distinct CDR3 sequences, under 35% observed once, and the top ten hold approximately 0.25%. The specimen sequenced was cord blood. The receptors derive from a newborn girl in good health.

The chain has TRBV10-3 and TRBJ1-2, with a possible D match to TRBD1 (5 bases). The CDR3 spans 12 residues. Germline-derived CDR1 and CDR2 are ENHRY and SYGVKD. The CDR3: CAIAGGGSGYTF. Here the CDR3 DNA reads TGTGCGATCGCCGGTGGGGGAAGTGGCTACACCTTC.

This clonotype has just one count. The junction and the germline gene differ at one end; a read error may be behind it. CDR3 amino acids: CASRRTDTEYF. In DNA form, the CDR3 reads TGTGCCAGCAGGAGAACAGATACGGAGTATTTT. The rearrangement joins TRBV12-3 or TRBV12-4 to TRBJ2-3; D uncertain. The CDR3 spans 11 residues.

This clonotype was seen a handful of times. The V call is TRBV20-1, the J call TRBJ2-6; possible D gene TRBD2, 5 bases. The CDR3 length is 14 residues. Germline-derived CDR1 and CDR2 are DFQATT and SNEGSKA (reference sequence). V lost 2 bases and J 2 bases, leaving 7 bases between the germline ends. The CDR3 bases are TGCAGTGCTAGACGGGGAACTGGGGCCAACGTCCTGACTTTC. This sequence encodes CSARRGTGANVLTF.

V is TRBV6-6 and J is TRBJ1-2; maybe TRBD1 (5 bases). Germline CDR1 and CDR2: MNHNY and SVGAGI (reference sequence). V lost 6 bases, J lost 4 bases, and 12 bases lay in between. This CDR3 comprises 13 residues. The chain's CDR3 is CASSRDLGYGYTF. CDR3 bases: TGTGCCAGCAGCCGGGACCTCGGCTATGGCTACACCTTC.

The count of this clonotype is one. DNA for the CDR3: TGTGCCAGCTCGCGTGCACTAGCGGGAGCAGATACGCAGTATTTT. Translation gives CASSRALAGADTQYF. The chain combines TRBV18 with TRBJ2-3; 11 bases are shared with TRBD2. V lost 6 bases, J lost 4 bases, and 6 bases stayed unmatched. CDR1 is KGHSH, CDR2 LQKENI, per germline. CDR3 length: 15 residues.